The 17 T cell receptor beta chains given below trace back to one sample, sequenced in a study of blood T cell repertoires in COVID-19. Measured with immunoSEQ multiplex PCR; TCRdb has only the in-frame clones, and not every one. The sample records 150,000 to 200,000 clones, 70% to 90% being singletons. Sequences were obtained from PBMCs or T cells enriched from blood (not recorded which). The receptors shown here come from a woman aged 18-30 years who had recovered from COVID-19.

The CDR3 here is CASSRWTSGRDEQFF. DNA for the CDR3: TGTGCCAGCAGTCGATGGACTAGCGGGAGGGATGAGCAGTTCTTC. V usage is TRBV7-2 and J usage is TRBJ2-1, with 15 bases matching TRBD2. V was pared by 6 bases and J by 8 bases, with 5 bases of the junction left unmatched. Germline V gene lookup returns CDR1 SGHTA and CDR2 FQGNSA. CDR3 length: 15 amino acids.

The genes are TRBV20-1 and TRBJ2-5, with 12 nucleotides matching TRBD1. The V gene end was trimmed by 3 bases and the J gene end by 6 bases; junction bases not matched to a gene: 8. Germline V gives CDR1 DFQATT, CDR2 SNEGSKA (reference sequence). The CDR3 loop spans 15 amino acids. This CDR3 reads CSASLGTGGLKTQYF. CDR3 DNA sequence: TGCAGTGCTAGTCTGGGGACAGGGGGCCTAAAGACCCAGTACTTC.

The rearrangement joins TRBV7-3 to TRBJ2-7, with 7 bases aligning to TRBD1. The ends lost 5 bases at V and 0 bases at J; junction bases unmatched: 7. The germline V gene has CDR1 SGHTA and CDR2 FQGTGA. The CDR3 consists of 15 residues. The CDR3 protein is CASSQTGSSSYEQYF. CDR3 sequence (DNA): TGTGCCAGCAGCCAGACAGGGTCCAGCTCCTACGAGCAGTACTTC.

The genes are TRBV6-2 or TRBV6-3 and TRBJ2-7; TRBD1 matches 11 bases. J lost 4 bases, V lost 6 bases, and 14 bases had no gene match. The germline gives CDR1 MNHEY, CDR2 SVGEGT. The CDR3 has 17 residues. The chain's CDR3 is CASSLLQTGTGGYEQYF. The CDR3 coding sequence is TGTGCCAGCAGCCTTCTCCAGACCGGGACAGGGGGTTACGAGCAGTACTTC.

The J gene is TRBJ2-1, the V gene TRBV5-4, with 8 positions matching TRBD1. V shed 4 bases, J shed 3 bases, and the junction held 6 bases outside the gene matches. Germline lookup yields CDR1 SGHNT and CDR2 YYREEE (reference sequence). The CDR3 has 15 residues. The CDR3 sequence: CASSRGQGGYNEQFF. Here the CDR3 DNA reads TGTGCCAGCAGCCGCGGACAGGGAGGCTACAATGAGCAGTTCTTC.

The V gene is TRBV7-9, the J gene TRBJ2-2; 12 nucleotides line up with TRBD1. Germline V gives CDR1 SEHNR, CDR2 FQNEAQ (reference sequence). This CDR3 has 17 residues. The ends lost 6 bases at V and 2 bases at J; junction bases unmatched: 7. The CDR3: CASRSPGQGANTGELFF. The CDR3, as DNA: TGTGCCAGCAGATCTCCGGGACAGGGGGCAAACACCGGGGAGCTGTTTTTT.

The gene calls are TRBV27 and TRBJ1-1, with D uncertain. CDR1 is MNHEY and CDR2 is SMNVEV in the germline V gene (reference sequence). The CDR3 is 14 residues long. Trimming cost V 3 bases and J 3 bases, with 11 bases left between them. The CDR3 coding sequence is TGTGCCAGCAGTTTGGAGGGTTTGGACACTGAAGCTTTCTTT. Translated, it gives CASSLEGLDTEAFF.

The rearrangement links TRBV29-1 to TRBJ1-6, with 8 bases lining up with TRBD1. The V gene's germline CDR1 is SQVTM and CDR2 ANQGSEA. V gave up 4 bases and J gave up 9 bases; unmatched junction bases: 8. This CDR3 contains 14 residues. DNA of the CDR3: TGCAGCGTTGTAAGGACAGGGTGGGTTTCACCCCTCCACTTT. Residues: CSVVRTGWVSPLHF.

The genes are TRBV7-3 and TRBJ2-6; TRBD2 agrees at 8 bases. The CDR3 covers 18 residues. J was trimmed by 4 bases and V by 0 bases; bases with no gene match: 8. Germline CDR1 and CDR2: SGHTA and FQGTGA. The CDR3 DNA reads as TGTGCCAGCAGCTTAACCGCTAGCGGGCCCCTGGGGGCCAACGTCCTGACTTTC. Its translation is CASSLTASGPLGANVLTF.

The CDR3, as DNA: TGTGCCAGCAGCCAAGTCTCCGGGTGGGAGCTGTTTTTT. Translation gives CASSQVSGWELFF. The chain has TRBV4-2 and TRBJ2-2; unclear D gene. The germline V gene has CDR1 LGHNA and CDR2 YNFKEQ. Trimming removed 1 base at V and 9 bases at J, with 9 bases between. This CDR3 region has 13 residues.

This chain joins TRBV28 and TRBJ1-4; D is unclear. V was pared by 6 bases and J by 2 bases, with 16 bases between. CDR1 and CDR2 (germline): MDHEN, SYDVKM. This CDR3 has 16 residues. The CDR3 DNA is TGTGCCAGCAGGGTTGGCCGGGAACGGACTAATGAAAAACTGTTTTTT. Protein product: CASRVGRERTNEKLFF. The whole variable domain, filled in from reference TRBV28 and TRBJ1-4, reads DVKVTQSSRYLVKRTGEKVFLECVQDMDHENMFWYRQDPGLGLRLIYFSYDVKMKEKGDIPEGYSVSREKKERFSLILESASTNQTSMYLCASRVGRERTNEKLFFGSGTQLSVL.

This clone was detected only once. The chain couples TRBV9 to TRBJ2-5, with D uncertain. V lost 7 bases and J lost 4, with 17 bases in between. This CDR3 comprises 14 residues. Germline lookup yields CDR1 SGDLS and CDR2 YYNGEE. CDR3 DNA sequence: TGTGCCAGCTCCACGGGTCCGGATCTAGAGACCCAGTACTTC. It is translated as CASSTGPDLETQYF.

The chain couples TRBV10-1 to TRBJ1-3; 8 bases line up with TRBD1. Germline CDR1 reads WNHNN; CDR2 reads SYGVQD (reference sequence). The CDR3 contains 16 residues. Losses at the gene ends were 3 bases for V and 1 base for J; bases not matched to a gene: 5. As DNA, the CDR3 is TGCGCCAGCAGTGAACGGACAGGGCTATCTGGAAACACCATATATTTT. The encoded protein is CASSERTGLSGNTIYF.

The rearrangement links TRBV11-2 to TRBJ1-4, with a weak D call TRBD1 (5 bases). The V gene lost 4 bases and the J gene lost 8 bases, with 14 bases spanning the gap. The CDR3 runs 14 residues. Germline CDR1 SGHAT, CDR2 FQNNGV. This CDR3 reads CASSSRAGVEKLFF. DNA of the CDR3: TGTGCCAGCAGCTCCAGGGCGGGGGTCGAAAAACTGTTTTTT.

This chain joins TRBV30 and TRBJ2-2, with D perhaps TRBD1 (6 bases). The CDR3 loop spans 14 amino acids. V lost 6 bases to trimming and J lost 6 bases, with 17 bases between them. CDR1 and CDR2 from the germline V gene are GTSNPN and SVGIG (reference sequence). CDR3 nucleotides: TGTGCCTGCCAGAGGACAGCCAGGTCCGGGGAGCTGTTTTTT. It yields the protein CACQRTARSGELFF. The full variable domain, with the rest looked up from reference TRBV30 and TRBJ2-2, is SQTIHQWPATLVQPVGSPLSLECTVEGTSNPNLYWYRQAAGRGLQLLFYSVGIGQISSEVPQNLSASRPQDRQFILSSKKLLLSDSGFYLCACQRTARSGELFFGEGSRLTVL.

The chain joins TRBV29-1 to TRBJ1-2; D might be TRBD1 (5 bases). This CDR3 region has 15 residues. With 2 bases removed from V and 0 bases from J, the gap between germline ends came to 13 bases. In germline, CDR1 is SQVTM, CDR2 ANQGSEA. The CDR3 loop reads CSVEPFGGSNYGYTF. In DNA, the CDR3 is TGCAGCGTTGAACCCTTTGGGGGGTCTAACTATGGCTACACCTTC.

The chain uses TRBV3-1 (or the pseudogene TRBV3-2) and TRBJ1-2, with TRBD1 identical over 8 bases. V was clipped by 1 base and J by 7 bases; unmatched bases: 5. CDR1 is LGHDT, CDR2 YNNKEL, per germline (reference sequence). CDR3 length equals 14 residues. The CDR3 is CASSQGRQGAGYTF. CDR3 DNA sequence: TGTGCCAGCAGCCAAGGGCGGCAGGGGGCTGGCTACACCTTC.